This T cell receptor (beta chain) was identified during a study of shared clonotypes between healthy human individuals. Study-level results: Estimated richness values were generally larger in naive subsets than in memory subsets.

With respect to this clone: The target antigen is unknown.

Assay: immunoSEQ multiplex PCR; the TCRdb copy retains only in-frame clones and omits some. The sample holds just over 2,000,000 clones, roughly 96% seen once. This CDR3 has 15 residues. V lost 5 bases to trimming and J lost 0 bases, with 10 bases between them. Per germline, CDR1 MNHEY and CDR2 SMNVEV (reference sequence). V gene TRBV27 combines with J gene TRBJ1-4; D call uncertain. The clonotype comes from a man aged 18 to 30 in good health. What was sequenced was naive CD4+ T cells sorted from blood. The subset: CD45RA+ positively selected. The CDR3 DNA reads TGTGCCAGCAGTATGACTAGAGCAACTAATGAAAAACTGTTTTTT. As protein: CASSMTRATNEKLFF.